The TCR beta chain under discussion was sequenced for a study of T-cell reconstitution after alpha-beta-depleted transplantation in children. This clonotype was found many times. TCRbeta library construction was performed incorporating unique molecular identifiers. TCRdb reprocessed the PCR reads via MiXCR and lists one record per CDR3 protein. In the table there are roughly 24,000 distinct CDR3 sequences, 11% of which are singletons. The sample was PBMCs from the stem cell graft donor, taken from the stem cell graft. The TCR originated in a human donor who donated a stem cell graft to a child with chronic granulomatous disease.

The CDR3 sequence is CSDPSGTGELSTDTQYF. The CDR3 coding sequence is TGCAGCGACCCCTCCGGGACTGGGGAACTTTCCACAGATACGCAGTATTTT. This chain uses TRBV29-1 with TRBJ2-3; a weak D match, TRBD2 (6 bases). CDR1 is SQVTM, CDR2 ANQGSEA, per germline. This CDR3 is 17 amino acids long. Trimming took off 7 bases at V and 2 bases at J, with 25 bases between the two ends.